These 14 T cell receptor beta chains came from one sample sequenced in a study of blood T cell repertoires in COVID-19. This table comes from immunoSEQ multiplex PCR, and its TCRdb copy is limited to in-frame clones, with some not included. The sample holds about 160,000 clones, approximately 80% seen once. The sequenced material came from peripheral blood. Receptors were obtained from a woman aged 80 or over with active or convalescent COVID-19.

This chain joins TRBV18 and TRBJ1-3; 8 nucleotides align to TRBD1. Trimming removed 5 bases from V and 3 bases from J; junction bases left unmatched: 12. From germline, CDR1 is KGHSH and CDR2 LQKENI. The length of the CDR3 is 17 residues. The CDR3 is CASSMAPTGVYGNTIYF. The CDR3 DNA reads TGTGCCAGCTCAATGGCCCCGACAGGGGTCTATGGAAACACCATATATTTT.

This clone was counted a few times. The chain uses TRBV20-1 and TRBJ1-5; D perhaps matches TRBD1 (6 bases). V was shortened by 3 bases and J by 7 bases, with 13 bases between the two germline ends. Germline CDR1 and CDR2: DFQATT and SNEGSKA (reference sequence). The CDR3 covers 13 residues. The CDR3 here is CSASRGGGQPQHF. CDR3 in DNA: TGCAGTGCTAGTCGGGGGGGCGGCCAGCCCCAGCATTTT.

CDR3 bases: TGTGCCAGCAGCGTCTACCGGGACAGGGGATACGAGCAGTACTTC. Translated: CASSVYRDRGYEQYF. V is TRBV11-2 and J is TRBJ2-7, with 10 bases that match TRBD1. Unmatched junction bases numbered 8, after V lost 5 bases and J lost 4 bases. The CDR3 spans 15 residues. Germline assignment: CDR1 SGHAT and CDR2 FQNNGV. The whole variable domain, filled in from reference TRBV11-2 and TRBJ2-7, reads EAGVAQSPRYKIIEKRQSVAFWCNPISGHATLYWYQQILGQGPKLLIQFQNNGVVDDSQLPKDRFSAERLKGVDSTLKIQPAKLEDSAVYLCASSVYRDRGYEQYFGPGTRLTVT.

The chain has TRBV27 and TRBJ1-1, with 8 bases lining up with TRBD1. J was trimmed by 3 bases and V by 5 bases; bases with no gene match: 2. CDR3 length equals 13 residues. Germline-derived CDR1 and CDR2 are MNHEY and SMNVEV (reference sequence). This CDR3 is CASSPQGDTEAFF. The CDR3 region has the DNA TGTGCCAGCAGTCCACAGGGGGACACTGAAGCTTTCTTT.

This sequence joins TRBV7-9 and TRBJ1-2; possible D gene TRBD1, 6 bases. This CDR3 has 14 amino acids. The germline V gene encodes CDR1 SEHNR and CDR2 FQNEAQ (reference sequence). Deletions cut 3 bases from V and 5 bases from J, with 13 bases between. The CDR3 loop reads CASSLQGTSYGYTF. The CDR3 nucleotides read TGTGCCAGCAGCTTGCAGGGGACCTCGTATGGCTACACCTTC.

J is TRBJ2-1 and V is TRBV30, with D perhaps TRBD1 (6 bases). This CDR3 is built from 13 residues. Germline CDR1 reads GTSNPN; CDR2 reads SVGIG (reference sequence). V was trimmed by 5 bases and J by 7 bases, leaving 15 bases between them. The CDR3, as DNA: TGTGCCTGGGGGCAGGGGCTTCGGAATGAGCAGTTCTTC. Translating gives CAWGQGLRNEQFF.

This rearrangement joins TRBV7-9 to TRBJ1-6, with D perhaps matching TRBD1 (6 bases). The CDR3 is 16 residues long. Per germline, CDR1 SEHNR and CDR2 FQNEAQ (reference sequence). Deletions cut 2 bases from V and 4 bases from J, with 12 bases between. CDR3 sequence: CASSLSGVVYNSPLHF. CDR3 DNA sequence: TGTGCCAGCAGCTTATCAGGGGTTGTATATAATTCACCCCTCCACTTT.

This clone was recorded once. The chain carries TRBV7-2 and TRBJ2-3; D is perhaps TRBD2 (6 bases). Trimming removed 5 bases from V and 2 bases from J, with 14 bases in between. Germline loops: CDR1 SGHTA, CDR2 FQGNSA. The CDR3 totals 15 residues. CDR3 DNA: TGTGCCAGCAGCCGCCCGGGGGTGCCCACAGATACGCAGTATTTT. Translating it yields CASSRPGVPTDTQYF. Full variable domain (rest looked up from reference TRBV7-2 and TRBJ2-3): GAGVSQSPSNKVTEKGKDVELRCDPISGHTALYWYRQSLGQGLEFLIYFQGNSAPDKSGLPSDRFSAERTGGSVSTLTIQRTQQEDSAVYLCASSRPGVPTDTQYFGPGTRLTVL.

V and J are TRBV7-2 and TRBJ2-7; D call uncertain. In germline, CDR1 is SGHTA, CDR2 FQGNSA. This CDR3 region has 13 residues. V was cut by 8 bases and J by 3 bases, with 14 bases left in between. For the CDR3, the DNA is TGTGCCAGCCGACAACCTCCAAGCTACGAGCAGTACTTC. As protein: CASRQPPSYEQYF.

The chain couples TRBV9 to TRBJ1-3; no definite D call. V dropped 2 bases and J dropped 0 bases, with 12 bases sitting between them. The CDR3 is 16 amino acids. CDR1 is SGDLS, CDR2 YYNGEE, per germline. The CDR3 region has the DNA TGTGCCAGCAGCGTGGGAGGGAGCTTCTCTGGAAACACCATATATTTT. It codes for CASSVGGSFSGNTIYF.

The rearrangement links TRBV28 to TRBJ2-5; TRBD2 agrees at 8 bases. J gave up 6 bases and V 3 bases, and 6 bases lay outside the gene matches. The germline V gene has CDR1 MDHEN and CDR2 SYDVKM. CDR3 length equals 14 residues. CDR3 bases: TGTGCCAGCAGTTTTCTGGCGGGGGGACAGACCCAGTACTTC. Translated: CASSFLAGGQTQYF.

The CDR3 loop is CASSLPRNTEAFF. DNA of the CDR3: TGTGCCAGCAGTTTACCGAGGAACACTGAAGCTTTCTTT. The V and J genes are TRBV12-3 or TRBV12-4 and TRBJ1-1; no reliable D call. The V and J ends lost 2 bases and 1 base respectively, with 5 bases between them. The CDR3 contains 13 residues.

V gene TRBV10-3 combines with J gene TRBJ1-2, with D unresolved. The CDR3 loop spans 14 amino acids. Deletions cut 0 bases from V and 0 bases from J, with 5 bases between. In germline, CDR1 is ENHRY, CDR2 SYGVKD. The CDR3 DNA is TGTGCCATCAGTGAGTCACAAACTAACTATGGCTACACCTTC. Translated, it gives CAISESQTNYGYTF.

The rearrangement links TRBV7-3 to TRBJ2-3; 11 bases line up with TRBD2. Germline CDR1 is SGHTA and CDR2 is FQGTGA. CDR3 length: 16 residues. V shed 0 bases, J shed 4 bases, and the junction held 3 bases outside the gene matches. CDR3 region: CASSLTTTSGADTQYF. In nucleotides, the CDR3 is TGTGCCAGCAGCTTAACCACGACTAGCGGGGCAGATACGCAGTATTTT.